The 10 T cell receptor beta chains given below trace back to one sample, sequenced in a study of long-term antiretroviral therapy in people with HIV. This was the immunoSEQ v3.0 assay at survey level. Data came from immunoSEQ multiplex PCR; TCRdb stores just in-frame clones and leaves some out. The sample lists 15,000 to 20,000 clones; 75% to 85% were seen once. Sequenced here: unsorted PBMCs, sampled at the start of antiretroviral therapy, before treatment. Receptors were obtained from a man aged 18-30 years with HIV.

The gene calls are TRBV5-5 and TRBJ2-7; 7 bases line up with TRBD1. The trim removed 4 bases at V and 3 bases at J, leaving 4 bases unmatched. Germline CDR1 and CDR2: SGHKS and YYEKEE (reference sequence). There are 13 residues in the CDR3. CDR3 in DNA: TGTGCCAGCAGCCGGGACAGATACTACGAGCAGTACTTC. Protein product: CASSRDRYYEQYF. The entire variable domain, with the rest obtained from reference TRBV5-5 and TRBJ2-7, is as follows: DAGVTQSPTHLIKTRGQQVTLRCSPISGHKSVSWYQQVLGQGPQFIFQYYEKEERGRGNFPDRFSARQFPNYSSELNVNALLLGDSALYLCASSRDRYYEQYFGPGTRLTVT.

J is TRBJ2-2 and V is TRBV5-1; D is perhaps TRBD2 (5 bases). Germline V lookup: CDR1 SGHRS, CDR2 YFSETQ. Trimming took off 4 bases at V and 2 bases at J, with 12 bases between the two ends. The CDR3 runs to 15 residues. CDR3 nucleotide sequence: TGCGCCAGCAGCCAGCGCGGAGGTAACACCGGGGAGCTGTTTTTT. Protein product: CASSQRGGNTGELFF.

This chain links TRBV9 with TRBJ1-4; possibly TRBD1 for D (6 bases). V was clipped by 4 bases and J by 8 bases, with 18 bases between them. The CDR3 spans 15 residues. Germline V CDR1 and CDR2: SGDLS, YYNGEE. The CDR3 bases are TGTGCCAGCAGCAAATCGGGGGGCCCAGAGGAAAAACTGTTTTTT. Protein: CASSKSGGPEEKLFF.

The chain recombines TRBV19 with TRBJ1-2; no clear D gene. The germline V gene encodes CDR1 LNHDA and CDR2 SQIVND (reference sequence). V gave up 5 bases and J gave up 6 bases, with 19 bases separating them. This CDR3 has 15 residues. CDR3 sequence reads: CASSLLDSRYDGYTF. The CDR3 nucleotides read TGTGCCAGTAGTCTACTCGACTCCCGATACGATGGCTACACCTTC. Filled out from reference TRBV19 and TRBJ1-2, the complete variable domain reads DGGITQSPKYLFRKEGQNVTLSCEQNLNHDAMYWYRQDPGQGLRLIYYSQIVNDFQKGDIAEGYSVSREKKESFPLTVTSAQKNPTAFYLCASSLLDSRYDGYTFGSGTRLTVV.

The V and J genes are TRBV27 and TRBJ1-5; D remains ambiguous. The germline CDR1 and CDR2 sequences are MNHEY and SMNVEV (reference sequence). This CDR3 region has 13 residues. V was trimmed by 3 bases and J by 2 bases, leaving 5 bases between them. The CDR3 region is CASSFSRNQPQHF. Here the CDR3 DNA reads TGTGCCAGCAGTTTTTCCCGCAATCAGCCCCAGCATTTT.

This chain links TRBV28 with TRBJ2-7; D might be TRBD1 (6 bases). CDR1 is MDHEN and CDR2 is SYDVKM in the germline V gene. The CDR3 has 15 residues. V was pared by 2 bases and J by 5 bases, with 16 bases between. CDR3 nucleotides: TGTGCCAGCAGTTTACTCGGTACAGGGTCCCACGAGCAGTACTTC. This gives the protein CASSLLGTGSHEQYF.

The chain carries TRBV11-2 and TRBJ2-5; no firm D call. This CDR3 has 15 amino acids. Trimming took off 4 bases at V and 2 bases at J, with 14 bases between the two ends. Germline CDR1 is SGHAT and CDR2 is FQNNGV. The CDR3: CASSSFWASQETQYF. In DNA, the CDR3 is TGTGCCAGCAGCTCATTTTGGGCTAGTCAAGAGACCCAGTACTTC.

The V and J genes are TRBV19 and TRBJ2-5; tentatively, D is TRBD2 (6 bases). This CDR3 is built from 15 residues. V was shortened by 1 base and J by 5 bases, with 14 bases between the two germline ends. The germline CDR1 and CDR2 sequences are LNHDA and SQIVND (reference sequence). This chain's CDR3 is CASSIATSWAETQYF. CDR3 nucleotide sequence: TGTGCCAGTAGTATAGCAACTAGCTGGGCGGAGACCCAGTACTTC. Looking up the rest from reference TRBV19 and TRBJ2-5 gives the full variable domain: DGGITQSPKYLFRKEGQNVTLSCEQNLNHDAMYWYRQDPGQGLRLIYYSQIVNDFQKGDIAEGYSVSREKKESFPLTVTSAQKNPTAFYLCASSIATSWAETQYFGPGTRLLVL.

As concerns this clone: Relative to the germline gene, one junction end is altered; a read error may explain this. This chain uses TRBV19 with TRBJ1-4, with 8 bases aligning to TRBD1. Germline V gives CDR1 LNHDA, CDR2 SQIVND (reference sequence). This CDR3 comprises 13 residues. CDR3 sequence: CVSRRTGNEKLFF. The CDR3, as DNA: TGTGTCAGTCGTAGGACAGGGAATGAAAAACTGTTTTTT.

The chain recombines TRBV28 with TRBJ2-3; either TRBD1 or TRBD2 may supply D (6 bases each). The V end lost 6 bases, the J end lost 3 bases, and 13 bases lay between the germline ends. The CDR3 loop spans 14 amino acids. CDR1 is MDHEN, CDR2 SYDVKM, per germline. The CDR3 here is CASSHGGQTDTQYF. For the CDR3, the DNA is TGTGCCAGCAGCCATGGGGGGCAAACAGATACGCAGTATTTT.